One and the same sample provided the 26 T cell receptor beta chains below, sequenced in a study of cytomegalovirus exposure and HLA in healthy donors. The PCR made use of 60 Vbeta and 13 Jbeta primers. The table came from immunoSEQ multiplex PCR; TCRdb's copy has only in-frame clones and leaves some out. In the table there are some 100,000 clones, more than 80% of which are singletons. The sample was PBMCs. These receptors were taken from a man aged 30 to 45 in good health and CMV-seronegative.

V usage is TRBV15 and J usage is TRBJ1-1, with 9 bases matching TRBD1. The CDR3 runs to 14 residues. Trimming at V came to 4 bases and at J to 4 bases, leaving 4 bases not matched to a gene. Per germline, CDR1 LNHNV and CDR2 YYDKDF (reference sequence). The DNA of the CDR3 is TGTGCCACCAGCACTGGGGACAGGGCCACTGAAGCTTTCTTT. Protein product: CATSTGDRATEAFF.

The chain couples TRBV19 to TRBJ1-4; weak D call: TRBD1 (6 bases). The CDR3 consists of 15 residues. Per germline, CDR1 LNHDA and CDR2 SQIVND (reference sequence). V gave up 6 bases and J gave up 4 bases, with 15 bases separating them. Here the CDR3 DNA reads TGTGCCAGTAGCCCCCCCGGGACACATAATGAAAAACTGTTTTTT. This sequence encodes CASSPPGTHNEKLFF.

The chain uses TRBV5-4 and TRBJ1-1; TRBD1 is a possible D gene (5 bases). V lost 2 bases and J 2 bases, leaving 7 bases between the germline ends. Germline CDR1 SGHNT, CDR2 YYREEE (reference sequence). This CDR3 is built from 13 residues. The CDR3 bases are TGTGCCAGCAGCTTAGACAGAAACACTGAAGCTTTCTTT. Its protein product is CASSLDRNTEAFF.

The V and J genes are TRBV27 and TRBJ1-1; no firm D call. From germline, CDR1 is MNHEY and CDR2 SMNVEV (reference sequence). This CDR3 spans 13 amino acids. The V and J ends lost 5 bases and 2 bases respectively, with 9 bases between them. In DNA, the CDR3 is TGTGCCAGCAGTGTTACCCTAAACACTGAAGCTTTCTTT. This translates into CASSVTLNTEAFF.

Here the CDR3 reads CASSLDASGGPETQYF. CDR3 bases: TGTGCCAGCAGCTTGGATGCTAGCGGGGGGCCGGAGACCCAGTACTTC. This chain connects TRBV7-2 to TRBJ2-5; 11 bases agree with TRBD2. V lost 3 bases and J lost 5; bases outside the gene matches: 8. The germline gives CDR1 SGHTA, CDR2 FQGNSA. The CDR3 sequence is 16 residues long.

The rearrangement links TRBV18 to TRBJ2-1, with TRBD1 matching over 8 bases. CDR1 and CDR2 (germline): KGHSH, LQKENI. The ends lost 4 bases at V and 10 bases at J; junction bases unmatched: 6. The CDR3 extends over 13 amino acids. Here the CDR3 DNA reads TGTGCCAGCTCACTGGACAGGGCCACCGAGCAGTTCTTC. Translation gives CASSLDRATEQFF.

The V gene is TRBV14, the J gene TRBJ1-4, with D uncertain. From germline, CDR1 is SGHDN and CDR2 FVKESK. The CDR3 contains 16 residues. Trimming removed 1 base at V and 2 bases at J, with 11 bases between. CDR3 amino acids: CASSQAHSQTNEKLFF. CDR3 DNA sequence: TGTGCCAGCAGCCAAGCTCACAGTCAGACTAATGAAAAACTGTTTTTT.

V usage is TRBV29-1 and J usage is TRBJ1-2, with TRBD1 as a possible D gene (5 bases). V lost 1 base to trimming and J lost 6 bases, with 9 bases between them. Germline V gene data show CDR1 as SQVTM and CDR2 as ANQGSEA. The CDR3 covers 12 residues. CDR3 DNA: TGCAGCGTTGAAGCTCCAGGGAATGGCTACACCTTC. As protein: CSVEAPGNGYTF.

The chain uses TRBV6-5 and TRBJ2-7, with 7 nucleotides matching TRBD1. V dropped 6 bases and J dropped 4; count of bases not matched to a gene: 9. From germline, CDR1 is MNHEY and CDR2 SVGAGI. The CDR3 contains 14 residues. In DNA, the CDR3 is TGTGCCAGCAGCCCGACAGGGATAGGTTACGAGCAGTACTTC. This translates into CASSPTGIGYEQYF.

This chain joins TRBV30 and TRBJ2-5; D is unclear. This CDR3 is built from 11 residues. Germline V gene data show CDR1 as GTSNPN and CDR2 as SVGIG (reference sequence). The germline V and J ends were trimmed by 3 bases and 3 bases, with 5 bases remaining between them. The CDR3 coding sequence is TGTGCCTGGAGACTCAAAGAGACCCAGTACTTC. Translating gives CAWRLKETQYF.

J is TRBJ2-2 and V is TRBV11-3, with a weak D call TRBD1 (7 bases). CDR3 length: 16 residues. Germline-derived CDR1 and CDR2 are SGHNT and YENEEA. Between the trimmed V and J ends, which lost 0 bases and 5 bases, there was a span of 13 bases. As DNA, the CDR3 is TGTGCCAGCAGCTTAGACAATCCAGGGGGGACCGGGGAGCTGTTTTTT. Protein product: CASSLDNPGGTGELFF.

V and J are TRBV2 and TRBJ1-5; 9 bases align to TRBD1. This CDR3 is 18 amino acids long. V lost 2 bases and J lost 0; bases outside the gene matches: 8. Per the germline V gene, CDR1 is SNHLY and CDR2 is FYNNEI. The CDR3 here is CASSESGQGLYSNQPQHF. CDR3 bases: TGTGCCAGCAGTGAATCGGGACAGGGTTTGTATAGCAATCAGCCCCAGCATTTT.

This clone appeared once. The rearrangement joins TRBV4-1 to TRBJ1-6; the D is unclear. Germline V gives CDR1 MGHRA, CDR2 YSYEKL. The length of the CDR3 is 13 residues. V lost 5 bases and J lost 15, with 17 bases in between. The CDR3 loop is CASSTQSGFVLHF. Written as DNA, the CDR3 is TGCGCCAGCAGCACGCAGTCCGGGTTTGTCCTCCACTTT.

This chain joins TRBV6-5 and TRBJ2-2; weak D call: TRBD1 (6 bases). Germline CDR1 reads MNHEY; CDR2 reads SVGAGI. Trimming cost V 6 bases and J 5 bases, with 13 bases left between them. CDR3 length: 14 amino acids. The CDR3, as DNA: TGTGCCAGCAGCATTGGACAGCCGACCGGGGAGCTGTTTTTT. This sequence encodes CASSIGQPTGELFF.

This clone was picked up one time. The rearrangement links TRBV7-9 to TRBJ1-4, with 7 nucleotides matching TRBD1. The CDR3 contains 16 residues. Trimming removed 0 bases from V and 8 bases from J; junction bases left unmatched: 9. The germline CDR1 and CDR2 sequences are SEHNR and FQNEAQ (reference sequence). The CDR3 coding sequence is TGTGCCAGCAGCTTAGCGCGTGGGACAGTGGGAGAAAAACTGTTTTTT. Protein sequence: CASSLARGTVGEKLFF.

This clone was found once. The rearrangement joins TRBV6-1 to TRBJ1-5; D gene ambiguous. The CDR3 has 13 amino acids. Germline CDR1 and CDR2: MNHNS and SASEGT. V was clipped by 5 bases and J by 3 bases, with 8 bases between them. This CDR3 is CASSPDSNQPQHF. The DNA of the CDR3 is TGTGCCAGCAGTCCAGATTCCAATCAGCCCCAGCATTTT.

The chain uses TRBV11-2 and TRBJ2-7; TRBD2 matches at 9 bases. The germline V gene encodes CDR1 SGHAT and CDR2 FQNNGV. CDR3 size: 16 residues. V gave up 4 bases and J gave up 3 bases; unmatched junction bases: 10. CDR3 residues: CASSSFGLAGDYEQYF. The CDR3 DNA is TGTGCCAGCAGCTCTTTCGGGTTAGCGGGGGACTACGAGCAGTACTTC.

This clone was detected a few times. The genes are TRBV7-8 and TRBJ2-7; TRBD1 matches 7 bases. Germline assignment: CDR1 SGHVS and CDR2 FQNEAQ. Trimming cost V 5 bases and J 0 bases; bases outside gene matches: 7. This CDR3 comprises 15 residues. The CDR3 bases are TGTGCCAGCAGCGTTACAGGGGATCTCTCCTACGAGCAGTACTTC. Protein sequence: CASSVTGDLSYEQYF.

This sequence joins TRBV15 and TRBJ2-7; 7 bases are a match to TRBD1. Trimming removed 1 base from V and 2 bases from J; junction bases left unmatched: 8. The CDR3 loop spans 16 amino acids. CDR1 is LNHNV, CDR2 YYDKDF, per germline (reference sequence). CDR3 amino acids: CATSRAHRGAPYEQYF. CDR3 nucleotides: TGTGCCACCAGCAGAGCCCACAGGGGAGCTCCCTACGAGCAGTACTTC. The full variable domain, rest sourced from reference TRBV15 and TRBJ2-7, is DAMVIQNPRYQVTQFGKPVTLSCSQTLNHNVMYWYQQKSSQAPKLLFHYYDKDFNNEADTPDNFQSRRPNTSFCFLDIRSPGLGDTAMYLCATSRAHRGAPYEQYFGPGTRLTVT.

This rearrangement joins TRBV7-7 to TRBJ2-7; 8 bases fit TRBD2. The CDR3 sequence is 15 residues long. The V gene end was trimmed by 1 base and the J gene end by 2 bases; junction bases not matched to a gene: 4. Germline CDR1 SSHAT, CDR2 FNYEAQ (reference sequence). The CDR3 nucleotides are TGTGCCAGCAGCTTAGAGAAGCGGGAGCCCTACGAGCAGTACTTC. This codes for CASSLEKREPYEQYF.

CDR3 in DNA: TGTGCCAGCAGTTATCGGGGGGGCCCGGGGGAGCTGTTTTTT. Translating it yields CASSYRGGPGELFF. This chain joins TRBV6-5 and TRBJ2-2; 8 bases map to TRBD2. From germline, CDR1 is MNHEY and CDR2 SVGAGI. The CDR3 has 14 residues. Trimming took 3 bases from V and 8 from J; bases not matched to a gene: 5.

V is TRBV5-1 and J is TRBJ2-3, with 7 bases identical to TRBD1. The CDR3 extends over 15 amino acids. Germline CDR1 SGHRS, CDR2 YFSETQ. V lost 7 bases and J lost 2; bases outside the gene matches: 10. CDR3 protein: CASLEGQANTDTQYF. The CDR3 DNA reads TGCGCCAGCTTAGAAGGACAGGCTAACACAGATACGCAGTATTTT.

The rearrangement joins TRBV28 to TRBJ2-1; TRBD1 is a possible D gene (6 bases). V was pared by 6 bases and J by 7 bases, with 16 bases between. From germline, CDR1 is MDHEN and CDR2 SYDVKM. The CDR3 spans 14 residues. The chain's CDR3 is CASRPGQAFNEQFF. CDR3 DNA sequence: TGTGCCAGCAGGCCGGGACAAGCCTTTAATGAGCAGTTCTTC.

V and J are TRBV6-5 and TRBJ2-5, with D maybe TRBD1 (6 bases). Trimming took 0 bases from V and 2 from J, leaving 10 bases between them. The germline V gene has CDR1 MNHEY and CDR2 SVGAGI. The CDR3 spans 15 residues. The CDR3 nucleotides read TGTGCCAGCAGTTACTCGAGTAGGGGGCAAGAGACCCAGTACTTC. This codes for CASSYSSRGQETQYF.

The chain recombines TRBV4-1 with TRBJ2-4, with 12 bases aligning to TRBD2. V shed 1 base, J shed 1 base, and the junction held 5 bases outside the gene matches. CDR3 length equals 18 residues. Germline V CDR1 and CDR2: MGHRA, YSYEKL. The CDR3, as DNA: TGCGCCAGCAGCCAAGGACTAGCGGGAGTGGCGGCCAAAAACATTCAGTACTTC. It encodes CASSQGLAGVAAKNIQYF.

The sample holds a few counts of this clone. V is TRBV4-2 and J is TRBJ2-3, with TRBD2 matching over 12 bases. Per germline, CDR1 LGHNA and CDR2 YNFKEQ. The CDR3 extends over 16 amino acids. Trimming took 3 bases from V and 4 from J; bases not matched to a gene: 5. The CDR3, as DNA: TGTGCCAGCAGCCACCCTAGCGGGAGGGCCTCAGATACGCAGTATTTT. It encodes CASSHPSGRASDTQYF.